This T cell receptor (beta chain) derives from a study of blood T cell repertoires in COVID-19. The wider study: Sites in the United States, Italy and Spain provided acute and convalescent COVID-19 samples.

The CDR3 spans 14 residues. Germline V lookup: CDR1 ENHRY, CDR2 SYGVKD. Trimming stripped 4 bases from V and 5 bases from J, with 12 bases between. Under the authors' procedure: It was from reference gene primer amplification that nucleated cell counts were estimated. Method: immunoSEQ multiplex PCR; TCRdb's copy keeps in-frame clones and lacks some. Clone size and the V and J calls come from that table; the DNA yielded D and trimming. This sample has under 300,000 clones, with roughly 87% found just once. The sequence was collected from a man aged 60-69 years who had recovered from COVID-19. Sequenced input: peripheral blood. V and J are TRBV10-3 and TRBJ2-1; a possible D gene is TRBD1 (6 bases). The chain's CDR3 is CAISARTEHNEQFF. CDR3 nucleotides: TGTGCCATCAGTGCCCGGACAGAGCACAATGAGCAGTTCTTC.